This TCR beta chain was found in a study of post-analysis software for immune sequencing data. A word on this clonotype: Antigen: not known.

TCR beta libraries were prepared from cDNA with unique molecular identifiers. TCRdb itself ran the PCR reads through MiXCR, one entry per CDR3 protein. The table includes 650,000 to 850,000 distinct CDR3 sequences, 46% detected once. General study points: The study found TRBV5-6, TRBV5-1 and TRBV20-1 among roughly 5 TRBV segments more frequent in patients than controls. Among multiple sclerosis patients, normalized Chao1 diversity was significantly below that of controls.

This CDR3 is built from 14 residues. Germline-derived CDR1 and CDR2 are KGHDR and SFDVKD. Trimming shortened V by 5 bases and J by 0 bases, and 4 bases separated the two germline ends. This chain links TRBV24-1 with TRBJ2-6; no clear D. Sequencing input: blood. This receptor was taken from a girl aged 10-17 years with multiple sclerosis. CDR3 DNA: TGTGCCACCAGTGTGAGCTCTGGGGCCAACGTCCTGACTTTC. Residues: CATSVSSGANVLTF.